This T cell receptor beta chain was recorded in a study of blood T cells in healthy people across ages. General study points: The fall in TCR beta diversity per million T cells was roughly linear with age. There was no known CMV status for donors, so expanded clonotype changes were possibly confounded.

For this clonotype: Antigen specificity is unknown.

Germline trimming cut 5 bases from V and 3 bases from J; bases unmatched to any gene: 5. The CDR3 runs to 16 residues. Germline V gives CDR1 MNHNY, CDR2 SVGAGI (reference sequence). Next came a second PCR, run for roughly 6 to 11 cycles, which used a sample-barcoded 5' primer along with a J-beta primer mix. One entry per CDR3 protein, called by TCRdb with MiXCR from the 5' RACE reads. The repertoire holds a few hundred thousand distinct CDR3 sequences, with around a quarter as singletons. This sample was also put to use in a study of T cells of mothers and their children. As that report states: Samples were obtained from a few healthy Caucasian mothers and their six children. It was found that thymic selection shapes TCR recombination output similarly in related and unrelated pairs.

The chain is built from TRBV6-6 and TRBJ2-2, with 11 nucleotides matching TRBD2. This receptor was taken from a boy aged 2 to 10 in good health. Sequences were obtained from blood. The CDR3 here is CASSMGLAADTGELFF. The CDR3 DNA reads as TGTGCCAGCAGTATGGGACTAGCGGCTGACACCGGGGAGCTGTTTTTT.